This T cell receptor beta chain was recovered during a study of blood T cell repertoires in COVID-19. Overall study: Nucleic acid was either cDNA or gDNA, and it came from T cells, B-cell-depleted T cells, or PBMCs.

V lost 4 bases, J lost 8 bases, and 7 bases stayed unmatched. Germline values: CDR1 MNHEY, CDR2 SMNVEV (reference sequence). There are 14 residues in the CDR3. How the authors handled the data: The assay estimated nucleated cells by amplifying reference gene primers. The assay was immunoSEQ multiplex PCR, and TCRdb's table has in-frame clones only and misses some. The D gene and trimming were derived from the DNA, and the V and J assignments and clone size from that table. The table shows roughly 220,000 clones, with almost 90% occurring only once. This clone was counted only a few times. This chain uses TRBV27 with TRBJ2-1; 8 bases map to TRBD2. Sequences were obtained from PBMCs or T cells enriched from blood (not recorded which). The clonotype originates from a woman between 45 and 65 years old with acute COVID-19. Here the CDR3 reads CASSWSGGFDEQFF. Written as DNA, the CDR3 is TGTGCCAGCAGTTGGTCGGGAGGGTTCGATGAGCAGTTCTTC.